Listed below are T cell receptor beta chains from one sample, sequenced in a study of T cells in Graves' hyperthyroidism and ophthalmopathy. One entry per CDR3 protein results from TCRdb running MiXCR on the multiplex PCR reads. The data contain approximately 720,000 distinct CDR3 sequences, approximately 19% of them singletons. Input material: blood. These receptors originate from a woman aged 50 to 60 with Graves' hyperthyroidism that later progressed to Graves' ophthalmopathy. The conserved cysteine and the conserved F or W are not part of the CDR3 here. Each record gives: J gene, V gene, CDR3 protein.

>TRBJ1-2|TRBV3-1
ASSQDRGSYGYT
>TRBJ2-1|TRBV3-1
ASSRDGTGGWNEQF
>TRBJ2-1|TRBV2
ASTQVGRGEQF
>TRBJ1-5|TRBV6-2/TRBV6-3
ASGQGAGNQPPH
>TRBJ1-4|TRBV11-2
ASSLDVRVSIEKLF
>TRBJ2-1|TRBV3-1
ASSQEWTGPPHVNEQF
>TRBJ2-3|TRBV12-5
ASAPQWDTQY
>TRBJ2-5|TRBV20-1
SAQRTGQETQY
>TRBJ2-5|TRBV27
ASSRQGWETQY
>TRBJ1-6|TRBV27
ASRQPAGSPLH
>TRBJ2-5|TRBV3-1
ASSQDFRTSGGRETQY
>TRBJ1-5|TRBV12-3/TRBV12-4
ASSAVRDPGISGNQPQH
>TRBJ2-7|TRBV27
ASSKGVSSYEQY
>TRBJ1-1|TRBV19
ATRAAAGYTEAF
>TRBJ1-1|TRBV10-3
AVQGVENTEAF
>TRBJ2-7|TRBV19
ASSIGGGRSYEQY
>TRBJ2-1|TRBV4-1
ASSQDVRTRGDEQS
>TRBJ1-6|TRBV5-1
ASSPDGGGGNSPLH
>TRBJ1-1|TRBV7-7
ASSYDTNTEAL
>TRBJ1-5|TRBV30
AWTPGSDQPQH
>TRBJ2-5|TRBV7-6
ASSQRWGSQETQY
>TRBJ2-5|TRBV12-3/TRBV12-4
ASRLGGVNGETQY
>TRBJ2-1|TRBV7-9
ASSLQGGYNEQF
>TRBJ2-1|TRBV10-3
AISAGGGSYNEQF
>TRBJ1-2|TRBV7-2
ASSWYSVGGYT
>TRBJ1-2|TRBV10-3
ASRGGGSYGYT
>TRBJ2-1|TRBV7-2
ASSPPASGGAAYEQF
>TRBJ1-1|TRBV20-1
SAPDRRDTEAF
>TRBJ2-7|TRBV7-9
ASSLSLRSDEQY
>TRBJ1-1|TRBV4-1
ASSPAGTGARWTEAF
>TRBJ2-2|TRBV3-1
ASSQGARDRSEKLF
>TRBJ2-7|TRBV30
AWSGRYSYEQY
>TRBJ2-2|TRBV20-1
SAREEGDGAGELF
>TRBJ1-5|TRBV12-3/TRBV12-4
ASTRDNSNQPQH
>TRBJ1-4|TRBV19
ASRPRLVTNEKLF
>TRBJ2-7|TRBV3-1
ASRERFRVSYLEQY
>TRBJ1-5|TRBV19
ASSRGQGPNQPQH
>TRBJ2-5|TRBV10-1
ASSEERGGYGTQY
>TRBJ2-1|TRBV5-6
ASSLGFLEQF
>TRBJ2-1|TRBV27
ASSFLGGGATNSYNEQF
>TRBJ1-1|TRBV7-9
ASSHLLRNTEAF
>TRBJ2-1|TRBV7-3
ASSHDYGEQF
>TRBJ2-1|TRBV7-2
ASSLGSKVQEQF
>TRBJ2-5|TRBV6-1
ASSTEVGPGTQY
>TRBJ2-3|TRBV27
ASSSLRLAGSDAQY
>TRBJ1-5|TRBV24-1
ATSDPTGDQPQH